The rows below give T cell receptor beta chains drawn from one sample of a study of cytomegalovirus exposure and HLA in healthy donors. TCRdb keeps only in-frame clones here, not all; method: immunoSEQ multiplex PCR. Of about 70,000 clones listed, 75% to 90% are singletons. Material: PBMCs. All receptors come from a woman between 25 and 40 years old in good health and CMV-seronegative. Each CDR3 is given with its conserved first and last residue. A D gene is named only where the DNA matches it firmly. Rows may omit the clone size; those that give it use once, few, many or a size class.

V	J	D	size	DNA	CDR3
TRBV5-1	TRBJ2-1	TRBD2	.	TGCGCCAGCAGCTTGTCACTAGCGATTCACAATGAGCAGTTCTTC	CASSLSLAIHNEQFF
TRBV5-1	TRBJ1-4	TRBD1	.	TGCGCCAGCAGCTTACAGGGGGCAGGTGAAAAACTGTTTTTT	CASSLQGAGEKLFF
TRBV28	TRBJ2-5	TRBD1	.	TGTGCCAGCAGTCAGACAGGGAGCCAAGAGACCCAGTACTTC	CASSQTGSQETQYF
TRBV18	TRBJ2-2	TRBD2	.	TGTGCCAGCTCACCAGCCCTAGCGGGGAACACCGGGGAGCTGTTTTTT	CASSPALAGNTGELFF
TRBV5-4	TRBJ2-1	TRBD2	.	TGTGCCAGCAGCGCCGGGACTAGCGGGATCAATGAGCAGTTCTTC	CASSAGTSGINEQFF
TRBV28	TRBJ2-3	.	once	TGTGCCAGCAGTTCCATATCGACAGCCACTACGCAGTATTTT	CASSSISTATTQYF
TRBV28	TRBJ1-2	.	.	TGTGCCAGCAGTTTATCGCAGTCAAATGGCTACACCTTC	CASSLSQSNGYTF
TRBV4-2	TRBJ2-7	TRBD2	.	TGTGCCAGCAGCCAAGGGGAGGGGAGGGCCTCCTACGAGCAGTACTTC	CASSQGEGRASYEQYF
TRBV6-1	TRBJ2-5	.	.	TGTGCCAGCACCCCCCGGGGAGCGAAGACCCAGTACTTC	CASTPRGAKTQYF
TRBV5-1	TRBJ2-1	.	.	TGCGCCAGCAGCTTGCGCGGCGGGCGGAATGAGCAGTTCTTC	CASSLRGGRNEQFF
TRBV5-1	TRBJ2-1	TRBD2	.	TGCGCCAGCAGCTTTTTTAGCGGGGCCCCATACAATGAGCAGTTCTTC	CASSFFSGAPYNEQFF
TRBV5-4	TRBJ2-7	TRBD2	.	TGTGCCAGCAGCTTGGATGGACTAGCGGGGCTCTACGAGCAGTACTTC	CASSLDGLAGLYEQYF
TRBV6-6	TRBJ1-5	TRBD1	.	TGTGCCAGCGGAATAGACAGGGGCGGCGGCAATCAGCCCCAGCATTTT	CASGIDRGGGNQPQHF
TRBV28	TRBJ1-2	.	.	TGTGCCAGCGAAAGACAGGCTTATGGCTACACCTTC	CASERQAYGYTF
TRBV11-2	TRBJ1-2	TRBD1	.	TGTGCCAGCAGCCCCGACAGGGACTATGGCTACACCTTC	CASSPDRDYGYTF
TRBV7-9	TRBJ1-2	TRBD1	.	TGTGCCAGCAGCTTAGTCAGGGGACAGCCAAACTACTCTGATAGCTACACCTTC	CASSLVRGQPNYSDSYTF
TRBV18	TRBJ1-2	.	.	TGTGCCAGCTCACCACCGGGGGCTGGCTATGGCTACACCTTC	CASSPPGAGYGYTF
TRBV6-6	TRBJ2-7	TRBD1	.	TGTGCCAGCAGTTACGACAGGGGCTACGAGCAGTACTTC	CASSYDRGYEQYF
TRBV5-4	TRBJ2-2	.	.	TGTGCCAGCAGCTTGTTTTCAGGGAACACCGGGGAGCTGTTTTTT	CASSLFSGNTGELFF
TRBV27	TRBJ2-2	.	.	TGTGCCAGCAGTTTCCGGGACACGAACACCGGGGAGCTGTTTTTT	CASSFRDTNTGELFF
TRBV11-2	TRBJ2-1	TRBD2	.	TGTGCCAGCAGCTTAGAAGCGGGGTCTAGAAATGAGCAGTTCTTC	CASSLEAGSRNEQFF
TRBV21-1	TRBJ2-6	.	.	TGTGCCAGCAGCAATAGGGACAGTGGGGCCAACGTCCTGACTTTC	CASSNRDSGANVLTF
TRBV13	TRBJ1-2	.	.	TGTGCCAGCAGCACCTGGTCGGGGAGCTATGGCTACACCTTC	CASSTWSGSYGYTF
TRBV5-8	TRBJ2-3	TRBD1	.	TGTGCCAGCAGCATCGACAGGGGCCGGGATACGCAGTATTTT	CASSIDRGRDTQYF
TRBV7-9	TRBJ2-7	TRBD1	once	TGTGCCAGCAGCTCTAGACAGGGGGGTAACGAGCAGTACTTC	CASSSRQGGNEQYF
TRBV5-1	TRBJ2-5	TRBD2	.	TGCGCCAGCAGCTACGGGACTAGCGGGAGTCCTCAAGAGACCCAGTACTTC	CASSYGTSGSPQETQYF
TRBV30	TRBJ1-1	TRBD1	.	TGTGCCTCGGACAGGGGACCAAACACTGAAGCTTTCTTT	CASDRGPNTEAFF
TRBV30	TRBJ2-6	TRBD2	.	TGTGCCTGCCCAAAACCCCAAACTAGCGTCATCTCTGGGGCCAACGTCCTGACTTTC	CACPKPQTSVISGANVLTF
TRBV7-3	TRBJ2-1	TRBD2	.	TGTGCCAGCAGCCAAGCGGGACCGAACAATGAGCAGTTCTTC	CASSQAGPNNEQFF
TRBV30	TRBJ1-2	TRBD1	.	TGTGCCTGGAGTGTACAGGGGGTCGCCGGCGGCTACACCTTC	CAWSVQGVAGGYTF
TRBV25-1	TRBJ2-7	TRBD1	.	TGTGCCAGCAGTGAATACGGACAGGGCGTCGTGGACGAGCAGTACTTC	CASSEYGQGVVDEQYF
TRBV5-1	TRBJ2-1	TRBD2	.	TGCGCCAGCAGCTTGGGGGAGGGAGGATACAATGAGCAGTTCTTC	CASSLGEGGYNEQFF
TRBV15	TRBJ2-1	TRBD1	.	TGTGCCACCAGCAGAGGGACAGGGGGCGTGAATGAGCAGTTCTTC	CATSRGTGGVNEQFF
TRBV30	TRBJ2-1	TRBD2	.	TGTGCCTGGAGGGCTAGCGGTGGGGGGAGTGAATTCTTC	CAWRASGGGSEFF
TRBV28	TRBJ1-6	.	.	TGTGCCACCCTAATTGGAGGTTCACCCCTCCACTTT	CATLIGGSPLHF
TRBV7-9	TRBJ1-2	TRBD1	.	TGTTCCAGCAGCCTATCGGGCTCGGACAGGGGGGCGAACAACTATGGCTACACCTTC	CSSSLSGSDRGANNYGYTF
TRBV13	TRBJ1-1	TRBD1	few	TGTGCCAGCAGCTTAGGCTTCACCGGGACAGGGGCGTTCACTGAAGCTTTCTTT	CASSLGFTGTGAFTEAFF
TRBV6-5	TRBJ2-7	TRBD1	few	TGTGCCAGCAGCCCCGGGACAGGGATCTACGAGCAGTACTTC	CASSPGTGIYEQYF
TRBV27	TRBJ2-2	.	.	TGTGCCAGCAGTCCCCTGGGGGCGCGGACCGGGGAGCTGTTTTTT	CASSPLGARTGELFF
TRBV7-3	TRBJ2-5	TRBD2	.	TGTGCCAGCAGCCCGACTAGCGGGGTGGGAGAGACCCAGTACTTC	CASSPTSGVGETQYF
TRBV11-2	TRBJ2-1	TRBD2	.	TGTGCCAGCAGCTTGCCTAGCGGGAGCTCCTACAATGAGCAGTTCTTC	CASSLPSGSSYNEQFF
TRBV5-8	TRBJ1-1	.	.	TGTGCCAGCAGCCACTACCAGGGGAACACTGAAGCTTTCTTT	CASSHYQGNTEAFF
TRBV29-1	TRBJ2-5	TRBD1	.	TGCAGCGTTGTCTGGACAGGGGAGACCCAGTACTTC	CSVVWTGETQYF
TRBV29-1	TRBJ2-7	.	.	TGCAGCGGAATGACAGAATCCTACGAGCAGTACTTC	CSGMTESYEQYF
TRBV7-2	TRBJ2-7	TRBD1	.	TGTGCCAGCAGCCCACAGGGGAGCTCCTACGAGCAGTACTTC	CASSPQGSSYEQYF
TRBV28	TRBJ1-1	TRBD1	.	TGTGCCAGCAGTCCGGGACAGGGGGCGTTTGAAGCTTTCTTT	CASSPGQGAFEAFF
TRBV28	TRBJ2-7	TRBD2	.	TGTGCCAGCAGTTTAGAGACTAGCGCCCGCCGGGAGCAGTACTTC	CASSLETSARREQYF
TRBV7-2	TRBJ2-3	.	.	TGTGCCAGCAGCCTAAACGGGGATACGCAGTATTTT	CASSLNGDTQYF